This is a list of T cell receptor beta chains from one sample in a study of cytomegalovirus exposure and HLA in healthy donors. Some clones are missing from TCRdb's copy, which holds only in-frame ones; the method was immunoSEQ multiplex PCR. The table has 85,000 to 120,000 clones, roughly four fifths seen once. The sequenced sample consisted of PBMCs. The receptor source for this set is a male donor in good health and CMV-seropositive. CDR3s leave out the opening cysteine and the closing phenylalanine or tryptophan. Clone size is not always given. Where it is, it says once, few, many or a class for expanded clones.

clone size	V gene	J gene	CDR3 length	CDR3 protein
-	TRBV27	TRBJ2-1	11	ASSYPPGNEQF
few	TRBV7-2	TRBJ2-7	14	ASSWKGDSSSYEQY
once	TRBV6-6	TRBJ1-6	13	ASSLQGSYNSPLH
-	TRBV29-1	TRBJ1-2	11	SVDSEGLYGYP
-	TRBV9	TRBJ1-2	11	ASSARGGYGYT
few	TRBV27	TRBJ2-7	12	ASRVGQGPYEQY
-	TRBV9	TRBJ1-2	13	ASSSEGELGKGYT
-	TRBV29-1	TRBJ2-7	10	SVDSLSYEQY
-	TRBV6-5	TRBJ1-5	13	ASSPAGQTFQPQH
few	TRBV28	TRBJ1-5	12	ASRNTISNQPQH
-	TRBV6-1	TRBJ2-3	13	ASSAQRGATDTQY
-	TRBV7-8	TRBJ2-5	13	ASSQSTGGSETQY
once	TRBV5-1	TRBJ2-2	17	ASSPVRGLAGPNTGELF
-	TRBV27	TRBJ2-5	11	ASSFLGGETQY
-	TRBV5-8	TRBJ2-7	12	ANSRRDIYYEQY
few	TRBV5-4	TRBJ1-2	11	ASSLWGADGYT
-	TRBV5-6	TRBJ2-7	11	ASSADSQFEQY
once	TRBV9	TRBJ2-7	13	ASSVGQGALYEQY
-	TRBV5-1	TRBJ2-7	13	ASSSGGEKRYEQY
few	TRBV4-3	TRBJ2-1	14	ASSHQLAGARNEQF
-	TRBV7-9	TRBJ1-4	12	ASRPTGINEKLF
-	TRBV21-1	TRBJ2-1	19	ASSKALPLGRTSGGDNEQF
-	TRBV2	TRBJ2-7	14	ASRAGGGLSSYEQY
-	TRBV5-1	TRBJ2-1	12	ASSFSGTVNEQF
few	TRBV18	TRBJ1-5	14	ASSPSGQHYNQPQN
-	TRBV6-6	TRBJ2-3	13	ASSYGTGVPDTQY
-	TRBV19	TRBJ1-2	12	ASSSLGGDYGYT
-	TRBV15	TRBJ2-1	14	ATSRDRGRGGDEQF
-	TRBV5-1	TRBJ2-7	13	ASSLLSHSSYEQY
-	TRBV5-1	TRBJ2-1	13	ASMFGGGPYNEQF
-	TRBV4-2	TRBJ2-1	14	ASSQGGTSGVNEQF
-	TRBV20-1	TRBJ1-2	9	SARGGSGYT
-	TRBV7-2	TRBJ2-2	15	ASSFGVAGGWTGELF
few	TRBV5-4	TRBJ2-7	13	ASSSGEDTLYEQY
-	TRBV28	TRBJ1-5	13	ASSTPDRPNQPQH
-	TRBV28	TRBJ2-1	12	ASSLAGLYNEQF
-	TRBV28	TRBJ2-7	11	ASSWTGTYEQY
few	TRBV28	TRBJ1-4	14	ASSGGQASGREKLF
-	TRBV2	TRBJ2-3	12	ASSSSEYTDTQY
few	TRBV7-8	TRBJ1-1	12	ASSLEDRGTEAF
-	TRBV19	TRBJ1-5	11	ASTVQGNQPQH
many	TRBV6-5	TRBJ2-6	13	ASSYGSAGANVLT
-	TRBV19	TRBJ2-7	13	ASSTGTGASYEQY
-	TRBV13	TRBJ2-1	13	ASSFEREGLDEQF
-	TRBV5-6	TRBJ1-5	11	ASSFQVNQPQH
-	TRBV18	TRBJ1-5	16	ASSRDMGAGYSNQPQN
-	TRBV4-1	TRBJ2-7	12	ASSPQTGVGEQY
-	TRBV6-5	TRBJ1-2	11	ASSIQGDYGYT
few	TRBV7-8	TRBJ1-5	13	ASSLYQAGRQPQH
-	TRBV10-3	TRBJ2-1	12	AISADRGYNEQF
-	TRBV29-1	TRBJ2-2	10	SVGGATGELF
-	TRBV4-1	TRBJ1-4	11	ASSPDHREKLF
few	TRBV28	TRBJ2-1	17	ASSLKRRTSWSSYNEQF
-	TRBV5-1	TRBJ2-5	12	ASSLWDIQETQY
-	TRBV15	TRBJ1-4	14	ATSRGTGGANEKLF
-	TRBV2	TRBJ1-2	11	ASSEAQGTSYT
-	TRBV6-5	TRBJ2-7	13	ASSSWTSGSYEQY
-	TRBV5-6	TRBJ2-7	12	ASSLGGQSYEQY